This TCR beta chain was obtained from a study of T cell responses to AZD1222 COVID-19 vaccine. Turning to this clone: Antigen specificity is unknown.

Germline V gene data show CDR1 as MNHEY and CDR2 as SMNVEV (reference sequence). The CDR3 contains 16 residues. V was pared by 3 bases and J by 0 bases, with 12 bases between. The data were produced by immunoSEQ multiplex PCR, yet TCRdb's version contains in-frame clones alone and is incomplete. The sample lists 200,000 or so clones; 85% to 95% were seen once. Study results and caveats: Clonal diversity was possibly underestimated; the donors were predominantly white British and more often female. Spike-specific TCR breadth and depth went up after people got two AZD1222 doses.

Sequenced material: peripheral blood, taken 28 days after the second AZD1222 dose. The chain carries TRBV27 and TRBJ2-1; tentative D call: TRBD1 (5 bases). The clonotype comes from an adult who received the AZD1222 COVID-19 vaccine. CDR3 residues: CASSLTALSSYNEQFF. The CDR3 bases are TGTGCCAGCAGTTTGACAGCGTTAAGCTCCTACAATGAGCAGTTCTTC.